This T cell receptor (beta chain) is from a study of T cell clonality in common variable immunodeficiency. This clone has a count of ten or more. The read terminates 3 residues ahead of where the CDR3 ends, so the germline J gene completes it. Assay used: immunoSEQ multiplex PCR; TCRdb lists only in-frame clones, some missing. This repertoire holds tens of thousands of clones, and none appear only once. The CDR3 is made up of 15 amino acids. Trimming took off 9 bases at V and 0 bases at J, with 19 bases between the two ends. CDR1 is SGHNT, CDR2 YYREEE, per germline (reference sequence). The sequenced sample was peripheral blood mononuclear cells. The sequence was collected from a person aged 18 to 70 in good health. The V call is TRBV5-4, the J call TRBJ2-7; D uncertain. The CDR3 loop reads CATQVEALGSYEQYF. Incomplete CDR3 DNA: TGTGCCACCCAGGTTGAGGCACTGGGCTCCTACGAG.